The entry below gives a single TCR beta chain sequence along with its context. Its antigen is as yet unknown. This entry belongs to a study of beta chain features in type 1 diabetes. Findings and caveats of the study: Unsettled here was the matter of whether HLA type influences TCRB rearrangement.

The CDR3 runs to 13 residues. Germline assignment: CDR1 MGHDK and CDR2 SYGVNS. V lost 1 base and J 5 bases, leaving 8 bases between the germline ends. Expressed TCRB transcripts got sequenced, as all isolated RNA was reverse transcribed. Generated by immunoSEQ multiplex PCR, the TCRdb table keeps only in-frame clones and is missing some. The sample lists 40,000 to 45,000 clones; 45% to 50% were seen once. V and J are TRBV25-1 and TRBJ1-2, with D perhaps matching TRBD1 (5 bases). The sequencing input was central memory CD4+ T cells from blood. The TCR comes from a woman between 18 and 29 years old in good health. CDR3 DNA sequence: TGTGCCAGCAGTGAATCTGGGGGGTATGGCTACACCTTC. It yields the protein CASSESGGYGYTF.